Presented here are 4 T cell receptor beta chains from one specimen sequenced in a study of molecular identifiers for immune sequencing clone quantification. Via MiXCR, TCRdb re-called the PCR reads, giving one row per CDR3 protein. The data hold some 590,000 distinct CDR3 sequences, with roughly 27% observed a single time. The sequenced material came from naive CD8+ T cells from blood, with Jurkat cell RNA spiked in. Regarding subset: FACS-sorted CD8+CD4-CCR7+CD45RA+ naive T cells. The receptors here all came from a human donor in good health. Some libraries in this study had Jurkat cell RNA spiked in.

A word on this clonotype: A read error may explain this, as a much larger clone is one base away. The chain links TRBV7-9 to TRBJ1-1; 7 bases align to TRBD1. This CDR3 comprises 14 residues. Germline V lookup: CDR1 SEHNR, CDR2 FQNEAQ (reference sequence). The CDR3 here is CASSSDAGQNEALF. The CDR3 DNA is TGTGCCAGCAGCTCCGACGCGGGACAGAATGAAGCTCTCTTT.

The chain links TRBV19 to TRBJ2-2, with D possibly being TRBD2 (6 bases). Germline CDR1 LNHDA, CDR2 SQIVND (reference sequence). CDR3 size: 14 residues. V was clipped by 3 bases and J by 6 bases, with 11 bases between them. The CDR3 sequence is CASSIAGSSGELFF. The CDR3 nucleotides read TGTGCCAGTAGTATTGCGGGGAGTTCCGGGGAGCTGTTTTTT.

This clonotype appeared many times. The V gene is TRBV10-3, the J gene TRBJ2-5; 13 nucleotides agree with TRBD2. The V gene end was trimmed by 4 bases and the J gene end by 1 base; junction bases not matched to a gene: 9. The CDR3 is 18 amino acids. CDR1 and CDR2 (germline): ENHRY, SYGVKD. The CDR3 protein is CAISGTSGSDHIQETQYF. DNA of the CDR3: TGTGCCATCAGTGGGACTAGCGGGAGCGACCATATCCAAGAGACCCAGTACTTC.

The chain carries TRBV12-3 or TRBV12-4 and TRBJ2-1, with D possibly being TRBD1 or TRBD2 (5 bases each). The CDR3 has 14 residues. V was clipped by 2 bases and J by 12 bases, with 17 bases between them. CDR3 DNA sequence: TGTGCCAGCAGTTTATTCGGGACGCCTAGAGTGCAGTTCTTC. This translates into CASSLFGTPRVQFF.